Described below is a single TCR beta chain sequence and its context. Its matching antigen is unknown. This sample is part of a study of T cells in localized non-small cell lung cancer. Findings of the study overall: Adjacent uninvolved lung tissue had the highest T cell clonality, exceeding tumor. Longer survival (overall) was linked to higher T cell density in blood. Analysis by sequencing included only one tumor region, so heterogeneity remains possible.

Germline V gives CDR1 LNHDA, CDR2 SQIVND (reference sequence). CDR3 length: 13 amino acids. Trimming cost V 4 bases and J 5 bases; bases outside gene matches: 4. TCRdb keeps only in-frame clones here, not all; method: immunoSEQ multiplex PCR. This sample has around 96,000 clones, with roughly 93% found just once. The TCR was taken from a woman aged 35 to 70 with stage II squamous cell lung carcinoma. The sequenced sample was PBMCs, obtained before any cancer treatment. The chain links TRBV19 to TRBJ1-1, with 7 bases aligning to TRBD1. CDR3 sequence: CASSKGQVTEAFF. CDR3 nucleotides: TGTGCCAGTAGTAAAGGACAGGTGACTGAAGCTTTCTTT.